The rows below give T cell receptor beta chains drawn from one sample of a study of cytomegalovirus exposure and HLA in healthy donors. Measured with immunoSEQ multiplex PCR; TCRdb has only the in-frame clones, and not every one. The sample has under 200,000 clones; about 70% are singletons. Material for sequencing was PBMCs. Receptors were obtained from a woman in her 30s in good health and CMV-seronegative. Both conserved end residues are part of each CDR3. A D gene is named only where the DNA matches it firmly. The size field is filled for only some rows; it gives once, few, many or a size class.

d_call j_call v_call clone_size cdr3_aa cdr3_nt
TRBD2 TRBJ2-1 TRBV7-9 . CASSHAMSRDPPGGQFF TGTGCCAGCAGCCACGCTATGAGTCGAGACCCACCGGGAGGTCAGTTCTTC
. TRBJ1-4 TRBV7-2 . CASSLAGGSNEKLFF TGTGCCAGCAGCTTAGCAGGGGGATCTAATGAAAAACTGTTTTTT
TRBD2 TRBJ2-2 TRBV4-1 . CASSHGLAGETGELFF TGCGCCAGCAGCCACGGACTAGCGGGAGAGACCGGGGAGCTGTTTTTT
. TRBJ2-7 TRBV27 few CASSLSATGPYEQYF TGTGCCAGCAGTTTATCCGCTACAGGGCCCTACGAGCAGTACTTC
TRBD1 TRBJ1-5 TRBV18 . CASSVMTTGGNQPQHF TGTGCCAGCTCAGTTATGACAACAGGGGGCAATCAGCCCCAGCATTTT
TRBD1 TRBJ2-1 TRBV7-8 . CASSLFWDSNEQFF TGTGCCAGCAGCTTATTCTGGGACAGCAATGAGCAGTTCTTC
. TRBJ2-5 TRBV29-1 . CSVAYRVLQTQYF TGCAGCGTGGCCTACAGGGTACTGCAGACCCAGTACTTC
. TRBJ1-3 TRBV5-1 once CASSLAGGSPGNTIYF TGCGCCAGCAGCTTGGCCGGGGGGAGCCCTGGAAACACCATATATTTT
. TRBJ2-7 TRBV6-5 . CASNRVGLEQYF TGTGCCAGCAACAGGGTGGGCCTCGAGCAGTACTTC
. TRBJ2-2 TRBV13 . CASSLVAGELFF TGTGCCAGCAGCTTAGTCGCCGGGGAGCTGTTTTTT
. TRBJ2-1 TRBV5-6 few CASSLIDSYNEQFF TGTGCCAGCAGCTTGATTGACAGCTACAATGAGCAGTTCTTC
TRBD2 TRBJ2-3 TRBV13 . CASSLSGGGADTQYF TGTGCCAGCAGCTTAAGCGGGGGGGGTGCGGATACGCAGTATTTT
. TRBJ2-3 TRBV18 . CASSPLGVFGTDTQYF TGTGCCAGCTCACCACTAGGAGTGTTCGGCACAGATACGCAGTATTTT
TRBD1 TRBJ2-2 TRBV18 once CASSPVGQDAGELFF TGTGCCAGCTCACCAGTGGGACAGGACGCCGGGGAGCTGTTTTTT
. TRBJ1-5 TRBV5-5 . CASSLSLNQPQHF TGTGCCAGCAGCTTGTCCTTAAATCAGCCCCAGCATTTT
. TRBJ2-7 TRBV27 . CASSKMGLEQYF TGTGCCAGCAGCAAAATGGGCCTCGAGCAGTACTTC
. TRBJ2-7 TRBV12-5 few CASGSHRTAPNEQYF TGTGCTAGTGGTTCCCATCGGACTGCCCCCAACGAGCAGTACTTC
. TRBJ2-2 TRBV27 . CATGSSVPGELFF TGTGCCACCGGGTCCTCGGTCCCCGGGGAGCTGTTTTTT
. TRBJ2-7 TRBV10-3 . CAIRGRGGEQYF TGTGCCATCAGGGGAAGGGGTGGCGAGCAGTACTTC
. TRBJ1-1 TRBV11-3 . CASSLVQDTEAFF TGTGCCAGCAGCTTAGTTCAGGACACTGAAGCTTTCTTT
TRBD1 TRBJ2-7 TRBV30 . CAWSVSTGTLGEQYF TGTGCCTGGAGTGTCTCGACAGGGACACTAGGCGAGCAGTACTTC
TRBD1 TRBJ2-2 TRBV7-2 . CASSLDGTGSRTGELFF TGTGCCAGCAGCTTAGACGGGACAGGGAGTAGGACCGGGGAGCTGTTTTTT
TRBD2 TRBJ2-5 TRBV13 . CASSSRLKVAGGVQNF TGTGCCAGCAGCTCACGATTAAAGGTAGCGGGAGGTGTCCAGAACTTC
. TRBJ1-1 TRBV27 . CASSFGVGATEAFF TGTGCCAGCAGTTTTGGGGTTGGGGCCACTGAAGCTTTCTTT
. TRBJ2-2 TRBV2 few CASSGDTNTGELFF TGTGCCAGCAGTGGGGACACCAACACCGGGGAGCTGTTTTTT
. TRBJ1-2 TRBV30 few CARSGGEYGYTF TGTGCCCGTAGCGGGGGCGAATATGGCTACACCTTC
TRBD1 TRBJ1-2 TRBV6-5 . CASGLRGRNYGYTF TGTGCCAGCGGGCTAAGGGGGCGGAACTATGGCTACACCTTC
TRBD1 TRBJ2-3 TRBV7-2 few CASSLVPRGRTDTQYF TGTGCCAGCAGCTTAGTCCCCAGGGGGCGCACAGATACGCAGTATTTT
. TRBJ2-1 TRBV7-2 . CASSLGGPPSSYNEQFF TGTGCCAGCAGCTTAGGGGGCCCCCCGAGCTCCTACAATGAGCAGTTCTTC
. TRBJ2-7 TRBV11-2 . CASSRIDSSYEQYF TGTGCCAGCAGCCGAATCGACTCCTCCTACGAGCAGTACTTC
. TRBJ1-2 TRBV7-2 . CASSSASEYGYTF TGTGCCAGCAGCTCCGCGTCGGAGTATGGCTACACCTTC
TRBD1 TRBJ2-7 TRBV5-1 . CASSPIDRVYEQYF TGCGCCAGCAGCCCCATAGACAGGGTATACGAGCAGTACTTC
. TRBJ2-7 TRBV29-1 . CSVRPGGYEQYF TGCAGCGTTCGGCCAGGGGGGTACGAGCAGTACTTC
. TRBJ2-7 TRBV27 . CASRQTELLSYEQYF TGTGCCAGCAGACAGACAGAGCTCCTCTCCTACGAGCAGTACTTC
TRBD1 TRBJ1-1 TRBV19 . CASRLGTGEAFF TGTGCCAGTAGACTAGGGACAGGCGAAGCTTTCTTT
TRBD2 TRBJ2-3 TRBV9 . CASSAMGGGSGGRTDTQYF TGTGCCAGCAGCGCGATGGGCGGCGGTAGCGGGGGAAGAACAGATACGCAGTATTTT
TRBD2 TRBJ2-3 TRBV5-1 . CASSQAGGEPDTQYF TGCGCCAGCAGTCAGGCGGGGGGGGAGCCAGATACGCAGTATTTT
TRBD2 TRBJ2-5 TRBV11-2 . CASSFPGLAGGETQYF TGTGCCAGCAGCTTTCCCGGACTAGCGGGGGGCGAGACCCAGTACTTC
. TRBJ1-2 TRBV11-2 once CASSLERGFNYGYTF TGTGCCAGCAGCTTAGAGCGAGGGTTTAACTATGGCTACACCTTC
. TRBJ1-2 TRBV7-9 . CASSLTRGLSYGYTF TGTGCCAGCAGCTTGACCAGGGGCCTCTCGTATGGCTACACCTTC
TRBD2 TRBJ2-1 TRBV2 . CAMRGVAGSSSYNEQFF TGTGCCATGCGGGGGGTAGCGGGGTCGAGCTCCTACAATGAGCAGTTCTTC
TRBD2 TRBJ2-1 TRBV30 few CAWSGISGKGQFF TGTGCCTGGAGTGGAATTAGCGGGAAGGGGCAGTTCTTC